The following is a TCR beta chain sequence with its context. Its antigen is unidentified. The entry originates in a study of vaccination effects on CD4 cells after COVID-19. Libraries were prepared by immunoSEQ multiplex PCR; TCRdb keeps only in-frame clonotypes and omits some of them. The sample yields roughly 41,000 clones, about 74% seen once. Germline CDR1 is MNHEY and CDR2 is SVGAGI. The CDR3 is made up of 15 amino acids. V shed 2 bases, J shed 5 bases, and the junction held 6 bases outside the gene matches. The ViraFEST assay expanded antigen-specific CD4+ T cells with viral peptide pools before sequencing. Cells that had been cultured for roughly ten days were the source of isolated CD4+ T cells. The cohort was immunized with two doses of either the BNT162b2 or mRNA-1273 vaccine. Days 3 and 7 saw half the medium replaced with IL-2 medium.

The clonotype was recovered from a human donor who received a COVID-19 vaccine. Source: CD4+ T cells from PBMCs cultured with HCoV-OC43 spike peptides, taken after COVID-19 vaccination. As to subset: HCoV-OC43 spike overlapping peptide pool stimulation. This rearrangement joins TRBV6-5 to TRBJ2-3; TRBD1 agrees at 8 bases. CDR3 sequence reads: CASSYPGQGLDTQYF. The CDR3 DNA reads as TGTGCCAGCAGTTACCCAGGACAGGGATTAGATACGCAGTATTTT.